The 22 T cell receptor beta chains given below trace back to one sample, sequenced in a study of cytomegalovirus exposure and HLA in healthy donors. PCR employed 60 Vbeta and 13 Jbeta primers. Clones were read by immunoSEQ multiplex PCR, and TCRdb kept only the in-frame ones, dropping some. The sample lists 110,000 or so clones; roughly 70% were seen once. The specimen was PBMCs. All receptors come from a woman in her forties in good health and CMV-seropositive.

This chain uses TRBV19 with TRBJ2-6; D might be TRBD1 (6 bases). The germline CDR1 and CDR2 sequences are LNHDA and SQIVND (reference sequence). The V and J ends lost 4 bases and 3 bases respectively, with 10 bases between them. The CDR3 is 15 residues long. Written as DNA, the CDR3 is TGTGCCAGTAGTACACAGGGTAGTGGGGCCAACGTCCTGACTTTC. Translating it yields CASSTQGSGANVLTF.

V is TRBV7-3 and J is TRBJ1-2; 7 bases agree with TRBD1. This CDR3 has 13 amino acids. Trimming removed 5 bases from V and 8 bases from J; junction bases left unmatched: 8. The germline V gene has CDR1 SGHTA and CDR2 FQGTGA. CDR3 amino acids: CASSARTGSGYTF. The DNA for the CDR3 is TGTGCCAGCAGCGCCCGGACAGGTTCAGGCTACACCTTC.

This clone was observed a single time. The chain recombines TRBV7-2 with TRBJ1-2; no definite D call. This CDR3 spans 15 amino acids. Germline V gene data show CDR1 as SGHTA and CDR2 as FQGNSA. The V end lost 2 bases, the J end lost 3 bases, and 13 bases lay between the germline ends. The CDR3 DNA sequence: TGTGCCAGCAGCTTATCTTCAGGTTCGGACTATGGCTACACCTTC. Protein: CASSLSSGSDYGYTF. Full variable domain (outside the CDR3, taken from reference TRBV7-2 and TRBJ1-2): GAGVSQSPSNKVTEKGKDVELRCDPISGHTALYWYRQSLGQGLEFLIYFQGNSAPDKSGLPSDRFSAERTGGSVSTLTIQRTQQEDSAVYLCASSLSSGSDYGYTFGSGTRLTVV.

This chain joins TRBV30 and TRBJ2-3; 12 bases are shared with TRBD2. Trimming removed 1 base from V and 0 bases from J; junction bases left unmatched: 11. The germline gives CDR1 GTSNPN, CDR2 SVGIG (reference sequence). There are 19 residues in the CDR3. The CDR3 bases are TGTGCCTGGAGTGACCCGGGCGGACTAGCGGGGTCTAGCACAGATACGCAGTATTTT. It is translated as CAWSDPGGLAGSSTDTQYF.

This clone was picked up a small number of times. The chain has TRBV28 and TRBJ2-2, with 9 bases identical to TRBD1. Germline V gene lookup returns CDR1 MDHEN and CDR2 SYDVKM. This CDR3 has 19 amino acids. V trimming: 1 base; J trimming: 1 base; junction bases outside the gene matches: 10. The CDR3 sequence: CASSLLDRGFFRNTGELFF. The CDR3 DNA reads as TGTGCCAGCAGTTTATTGGACAGGGGATTCTTTAGGAACACCGGGGAGCTGTTTTTT.

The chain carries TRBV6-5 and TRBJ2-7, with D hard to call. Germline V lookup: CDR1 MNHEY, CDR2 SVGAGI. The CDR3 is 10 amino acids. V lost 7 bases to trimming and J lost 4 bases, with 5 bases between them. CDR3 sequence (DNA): TGTGCCAGCACAGAATACGAGCAGTACTTC. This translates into CASTEYEQYF.

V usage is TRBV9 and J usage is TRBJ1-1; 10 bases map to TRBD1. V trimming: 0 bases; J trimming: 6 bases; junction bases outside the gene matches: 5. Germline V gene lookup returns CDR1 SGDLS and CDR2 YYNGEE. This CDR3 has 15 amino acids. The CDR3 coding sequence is TGTGCCAGCAGCGTAGTCGGGACAGGGGAGGCTGAAGCTTTCTTT. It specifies CASSVVGTGEAEAFF.

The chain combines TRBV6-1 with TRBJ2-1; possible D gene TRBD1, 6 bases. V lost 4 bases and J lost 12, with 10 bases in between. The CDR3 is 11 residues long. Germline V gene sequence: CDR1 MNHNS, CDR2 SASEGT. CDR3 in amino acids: CASSVDRTQFF. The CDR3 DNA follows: TGTGCCAGCAGTGTAGACAGGACGCAGTTCTTC.

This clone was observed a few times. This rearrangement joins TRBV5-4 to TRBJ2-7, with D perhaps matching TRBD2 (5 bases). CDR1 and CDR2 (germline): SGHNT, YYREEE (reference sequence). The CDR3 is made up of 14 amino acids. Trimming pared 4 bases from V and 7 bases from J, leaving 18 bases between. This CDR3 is CASSPDYSPGEQYF. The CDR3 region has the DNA TGTGCCAGCAGCCCCGACTACTCTCCCGGGGAGCAGTACTTC. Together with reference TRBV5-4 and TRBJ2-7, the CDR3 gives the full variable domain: ETGVTQSPTHLIKTRGQQVTLRCSSQSGHNTVSWYQQALGQGPQFIFQYYREEENGRGNFPPRFSGLQFPNYSSELNVNALELDDSALYLCASSPDYSPGEQYFGPGTRLTVT.

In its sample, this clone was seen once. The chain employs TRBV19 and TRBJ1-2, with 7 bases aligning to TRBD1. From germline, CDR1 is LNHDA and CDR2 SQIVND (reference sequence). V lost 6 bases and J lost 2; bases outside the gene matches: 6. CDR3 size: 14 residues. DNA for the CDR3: TGTGCCAGTAGCCCTGGGACAGAGAACTATGGCTACACCTTC. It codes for CASSPGTENYGYTF.

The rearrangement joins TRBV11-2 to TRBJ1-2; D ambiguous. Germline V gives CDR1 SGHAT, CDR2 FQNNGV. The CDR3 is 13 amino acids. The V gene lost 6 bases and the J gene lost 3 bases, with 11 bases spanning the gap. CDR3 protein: CASRRSAYYGYTF. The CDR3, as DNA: TGTGCCAGCAGGCGGTCAGCCTACTATGGCTACACCTTC.

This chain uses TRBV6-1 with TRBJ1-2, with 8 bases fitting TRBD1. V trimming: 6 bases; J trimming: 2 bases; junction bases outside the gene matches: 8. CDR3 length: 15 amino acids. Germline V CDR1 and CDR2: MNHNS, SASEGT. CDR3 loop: CASSYAGQGNYGYTF. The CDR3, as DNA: TGTGCCAGCAGCTACGCTGGACAGGGAAACTATGGCTACACCTTC.

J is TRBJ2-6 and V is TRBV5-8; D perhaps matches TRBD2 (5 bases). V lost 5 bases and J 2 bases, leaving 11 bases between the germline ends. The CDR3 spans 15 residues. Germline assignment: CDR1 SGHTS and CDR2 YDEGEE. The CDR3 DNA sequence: TGTGCCAGCAGTAGGAGGATCGCTGGGGCCAACGTCCTGACTTTC. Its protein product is CASSRRIAGANVLTF.

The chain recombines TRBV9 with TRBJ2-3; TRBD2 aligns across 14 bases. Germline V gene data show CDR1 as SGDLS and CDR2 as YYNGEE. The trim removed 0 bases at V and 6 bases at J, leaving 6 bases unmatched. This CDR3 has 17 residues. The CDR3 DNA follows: TGTGCCAGCAGCGTAGTAGGGACTAGCGGGAGCGGGGATACGCAGTATTTT. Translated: CASSVVGTSGSGDTQYF.

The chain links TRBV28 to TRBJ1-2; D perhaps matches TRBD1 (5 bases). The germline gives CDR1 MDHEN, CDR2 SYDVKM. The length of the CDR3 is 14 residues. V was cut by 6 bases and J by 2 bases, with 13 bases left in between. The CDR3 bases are TGTGCCAGCAGAATGGGGGGAGCCAACTATGGCTACACCTTC. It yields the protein CASRMGGANYGYTF.

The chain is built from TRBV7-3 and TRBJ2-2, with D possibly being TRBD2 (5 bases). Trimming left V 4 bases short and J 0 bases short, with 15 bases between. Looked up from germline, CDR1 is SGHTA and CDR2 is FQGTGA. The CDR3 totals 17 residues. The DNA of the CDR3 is TGTGCCAGCAGCTCCCTAACCGGGATCCCGAACACCGGGGAGCTGTTTTTT. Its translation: CASSSLTGIPNTGELFF.

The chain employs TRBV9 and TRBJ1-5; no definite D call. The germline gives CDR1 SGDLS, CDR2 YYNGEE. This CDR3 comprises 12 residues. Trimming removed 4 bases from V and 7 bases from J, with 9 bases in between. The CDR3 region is CASSPDTQPQHF. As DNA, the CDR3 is TGTGCCAGCAGCCCCGACACACAGCCCCAGCATTTT.

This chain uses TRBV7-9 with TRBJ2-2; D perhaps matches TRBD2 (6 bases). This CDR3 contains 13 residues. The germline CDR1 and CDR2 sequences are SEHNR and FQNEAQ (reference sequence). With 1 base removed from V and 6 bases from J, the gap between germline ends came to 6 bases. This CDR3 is CASSLGEAGELFF. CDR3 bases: TGTGCCAGCAGCTTAGGGGAGGCCGGGGAGCTGTTTTTT.

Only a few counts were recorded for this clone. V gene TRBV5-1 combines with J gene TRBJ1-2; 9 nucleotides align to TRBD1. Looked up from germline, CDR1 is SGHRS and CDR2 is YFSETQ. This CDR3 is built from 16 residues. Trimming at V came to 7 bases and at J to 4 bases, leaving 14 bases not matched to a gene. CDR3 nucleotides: TGCGCCAGCGGTAGACAGGGGGGAGGAACGGGCTATGGCTACACCTTC. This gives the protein CASGRQGGGTGYGYTF.

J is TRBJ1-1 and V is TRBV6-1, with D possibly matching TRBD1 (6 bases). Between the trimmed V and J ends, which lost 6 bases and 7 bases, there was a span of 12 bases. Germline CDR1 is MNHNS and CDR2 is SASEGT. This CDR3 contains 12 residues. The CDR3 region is CASSGQGNEAFF. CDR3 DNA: TGTGCCAGCAGCGGGCAGGGGAATGAAGCTTTCTTT.

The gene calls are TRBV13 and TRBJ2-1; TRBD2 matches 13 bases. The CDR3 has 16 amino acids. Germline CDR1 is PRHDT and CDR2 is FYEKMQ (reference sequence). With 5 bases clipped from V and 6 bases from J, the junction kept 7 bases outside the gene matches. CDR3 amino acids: CASSHGLAGAGNEQFF. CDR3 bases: TGTGCCAGCAGCCACGGACTAGCGGGAGCTGGCAATGAGCAGTTCTTC. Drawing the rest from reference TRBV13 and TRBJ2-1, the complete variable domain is AAGVIQSPRHLIKEKRETATLKCYPIPRHDTVYWYQQGPGQDPQFLISFYEKMQSDKGSIPDRFSAQQFSDYHSELNMSSLELGDSALYFCASSHGLAGAGNEQFFGPGTRLTVL.

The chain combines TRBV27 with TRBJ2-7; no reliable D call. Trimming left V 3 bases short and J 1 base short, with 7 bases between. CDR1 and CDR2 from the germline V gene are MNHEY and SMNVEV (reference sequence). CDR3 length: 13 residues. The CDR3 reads CASSFAGSYEQYF. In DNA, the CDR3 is TGTGCCAGCAGTTTCGCCGGTTCCTACGAGCAGTACTTC.